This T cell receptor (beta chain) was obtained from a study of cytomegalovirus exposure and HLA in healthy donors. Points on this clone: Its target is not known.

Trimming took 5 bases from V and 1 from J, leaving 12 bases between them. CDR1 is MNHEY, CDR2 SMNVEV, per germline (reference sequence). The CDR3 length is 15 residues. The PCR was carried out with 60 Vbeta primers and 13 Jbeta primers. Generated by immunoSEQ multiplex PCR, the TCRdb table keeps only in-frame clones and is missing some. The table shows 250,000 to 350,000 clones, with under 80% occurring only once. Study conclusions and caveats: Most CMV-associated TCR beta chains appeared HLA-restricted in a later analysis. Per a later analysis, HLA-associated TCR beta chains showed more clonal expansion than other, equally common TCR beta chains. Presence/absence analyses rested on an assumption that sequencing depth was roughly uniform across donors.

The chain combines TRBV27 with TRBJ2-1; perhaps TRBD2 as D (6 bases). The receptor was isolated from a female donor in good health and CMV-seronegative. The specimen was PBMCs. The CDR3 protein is CASSLPGGSYNEQFF. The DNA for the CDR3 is TGTGCCAGCAGTCTACCCGGGGGTTCCTACAATGAGCAGTTCTTC.